One and the same sample provided the 6 T cell receptor beta chains below, sequenced in a study of metastatic and nonmetastatic thyroid tumors. Ahead of thyroid surgery, no patient had received treatment of any kind. TCRdb re-called the PCR reads with MiXCR. The sample shows some 7,700 clones, approximately 29% of them seen only once. The sequencing sample was made of tumor tissue. The origin of the receptors is a female donor with papillary thyroid cancer or a benign thyroid nodule (not recorded which). Some clones in this sample may be carry-over from other donors' samples.

This clone has a single count. V is TRBV18 and J is TRBJ2-2, with D possibly being TRBD1 (5 bases). This CDR3 spans 16 amino acids. From germline, CDR1 is KGHSH and CDR2 LQKENI. Trimming stripped 2 bases from V and 6 bases from J, with 16 bases between. CDR3 residues: CASSPKLTIQAGELFF. The CDR3 bases are TGTGCCAGCTCACCAAAACTTACTATACAGGCCGGGGAGCTGTTTTTT.

Within the sample, this clone is medium-sized. The chain recombines TRBV7-6 with TRBJ2-6; D not resolved. CDR3 size: 15 residues. The V end was cut by 4 bases, the J end by 0 bases, with 7 bases between. Germline CDR1 and CDR2: SGHVS and FNYEAQ. CDR3: CASSSQPSGANVLTF. The CDR3 DNA reads TGTGCCAGCAGCTCGCAGCCCTCTGGGGCCAACGTCCTGACTTTC.

Only a few counts were recorded for this clone. The chain carries TRBV10-3 and TRBJ2-3; D unresolved. Looked up from germline, CDR1 is ENHRY and CDR2 is SYGVKD. V gave up 3 bases and J gave up 5 bases, with 12 bases separating them. The CDR3 is 14 amino acids. CDR3 protein: CAISESGVRDTQYF. Here the CDR3 DNA reads TGTGCCATCAGTGAATCAGGAGTTAGAGATACGCAGTATTTT.

This clone was detected only a few times. J is TRBJ2-1 and V is TRBV11-2, with 7 bases matching TRBD2. The J segment lost 0 bases and the V segment lost 8 bases, leaving 7 bases of the junction unmatched. This CDR3 is built from 15 residues. The V gene's germline CDR1 is SGHAT and CDR2 FQNNGV. DNA of the CDR3: TGTGCCAGCGCGGGGGACCCGAGCTCCTACAATGAGCAGTTCTTC. Protein: CASAGDPSSYNEQFF.

This clone turned up a few times. This chain joins TRBV19 and TRBJ1-5, with D possibly being TRBD1 (6 bases). Trimming removed 7 bases at V and 0 bases at J, with 16 bases between. CDR1 is LNHDA and CDR2 is SQIVND in the germline V gene (reference sequence). The CDR3 has 16 residues. In DNA, the CDR3 is TGTGCCAGTACCCCCGGTCGGACAGCTAGCAATCAGCCCCAGCATTTT. It encodes CASTPGRTASNQPQHF.

The chain joins TRBV28 to TRBJ2-5, with a possible D match to TRBD1 (6 bases). Germline values: CDR1 MDHEN, CDR2 SYDVKM. Trimming took 7 bases from V and 5 from J, leaving 17 bases between them. This CDR3 is 14 amino acids long. The DNA of the CDR3 is TGTGCCAGCAAATACCGACAGGCATGGGAGACCCAGTACTTC. It specifies CASKYRQAWETQYF. Variable domain in full (rest from reference TRBV28 and TRBJ2-5): DVKVTQSSRYLVKRTGEKVFLECVQDMDHENMFWYRQDPGLGLRLIYFSYDVKMKEKGDIPEGYSVSREKKERFSLILESASTNQTSMYLCASKYRQAWETQYFGPGTRLLVL.